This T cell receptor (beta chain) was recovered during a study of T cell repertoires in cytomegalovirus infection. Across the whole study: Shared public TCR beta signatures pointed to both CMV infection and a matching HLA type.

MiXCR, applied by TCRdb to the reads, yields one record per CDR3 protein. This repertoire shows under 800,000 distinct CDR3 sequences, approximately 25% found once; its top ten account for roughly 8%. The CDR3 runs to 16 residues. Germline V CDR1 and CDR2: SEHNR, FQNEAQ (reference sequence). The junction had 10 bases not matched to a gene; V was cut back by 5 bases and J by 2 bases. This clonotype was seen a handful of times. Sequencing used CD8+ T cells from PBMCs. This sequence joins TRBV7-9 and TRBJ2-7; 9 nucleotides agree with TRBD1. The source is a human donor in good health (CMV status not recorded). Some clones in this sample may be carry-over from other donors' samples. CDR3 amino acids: CASSPLTGTGTYEQYF. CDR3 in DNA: TGTGCCAGCAGCCCCTTAACCGGGACAGGGACCTACGAGCAGTACTTC.